The clone carrying this TCR beta chain was recorded only once. Per the germline V gene, CDR1 is MNHNS and CDR2 is SASEGT. The CDR3 totals 17 residues. Trimming took 6 bases from V and 2 from J; bases not matched to a gene: 7. This specimen comes from a study of T cells after yellow fever vaccination. TCRdb passed the 5' RACE reads through MiXCR, listing each CDR3 protein once. The sample contains 550,000 or so distinct CDR3 sequences, approximately 21% of which appear only once. The chain links TRBV6-1 to TRBJ2-1; 13 bases match TRBD2. Here the sequenced sample was PBMCs, taken 15 days after the yellow fever booster vaccination. This clonotype originated in a man aged 25 to 40 who received the YFV17D yellow fever vaccine. The CDR3 loop is CASSWTSGGKPYNEQFF. As DNA, the CDR3 is TGTGCCAGCAGCTGGACTAGCGGGGGTAAACCCTACAATGAGCAGTTCTTC.